These 32 T cell receptor beta chains were sequenced from one sample in a study of long-term antiretroviral therapy in people with HIV. An immunoSEQ assay, version v3.0, was performed at survey level. Produced via immunoSEQ multiplex PCR; TCRdb's table is partial and in-frame only. The sample contains about 18,000 clones, around 80% of which appear only once. The source material was unsorted PBMCs, sampled at the start of antiretroviral therapy, before treatment. All receptors come from a woman aged 40 to 50 with HIV.

The rearrangement uses TRBV30 and TRBJ2-7; D may be TRBD2 (5 bases). This CDR3 region has 12 residues. V was trimmed by 7 bases and J by 1 base, leaving 11 bases between them. Germline-derived CDR1 and CDR2 are GTSNPN and SVGIG (reference sequence). CDR3 protein: CALGGQSYEQYF. The CDR3 DNA follows: TGTGCCTTAGGAGGCCAATCCTACGAGCAGTACTTC.

V is TRBV15 and J is TRBJ2-4, with a possible D match to TRBD2 (5 bases). The CDR3 length is 14 residues. The V gene's germline CDR1 is LNHNV and CDR2 YYDKDF (reference sequence). The germline V and J ends were trimmed by 1 base and 14 bases, with 18 bases remaining between them. The CDR3 DNA follows: TGTGCCACCAGCAGAGTTGGGCTCGACTATAGGAAGTACTTC. Encoded protein: CATSRVGLDYRKYF.

V usage is TRBV28 and J usage is TRBJ1-1; no clear D gene. This CDR3 has 15 amino acids. Trimming removed 4 bases from V and 3 bases from J, with 15 bases in between. Germline loops: CDR1 MDHEN, CDR2 SYDVKM. CDR3 DNA: TGTGCCAGCAGTTCCATCAGTGGACTAGACACTGAAGCTTTCTTT. It yields the protein CASSSISGLDTEAFF. The complete variable domain, with remaining parts taken from reference TRBV28 and TRBJ1-1, reads DVKVTQSSRYLVKRTGEKVFLECVQDMDHENMFWYRQDPGLGLRLIYFSYDVKMKEKGDIPEGYSVSREKKERFSLILESASTNQTSMYLCASSSISGLDTEAFFGQGTRLTVV.

This sequence joins TRBV4-1 and TRBJ2-1; no clear D. CDR1 is MGHRA, CDR2 YSYEKL, per germline. Trimming shortened V by 3 bases and J by 4 bases, and 1 base separated the two germline ends. The length of the CDR3 is 11 residues. The CDR3 nucleotides are TGCGCCAGCAGCCATTACAATGAGCAGTTCTTC. Its protein is CASSHYNEQFF.

Judged by abundance, this clone is medium-sized. The chain uses TRBV7-9 and TRBJ2-7, with 9 bases lining up with TRBD1. Germline-derived CDR1 and CDR2 are SEHNR and FQNEAQ (reference sequence). V lost 5 bases and J lost 2; bases outside the gene matches: 10. The CDR3 contains 16 residues. CDR3 residues: CASSPPPRDRAYEQYF. DNA for the CDR3: TGTGCCAGCAGCCCTCCACCCCGGGACAGGGCCTACGAGCAGTACTTC.

The gene calls are TRBV20-1 and TRBJ2-7; D not resolved. Trimming stripped 6 bases from V and 6 bases from J, with 6 bases between. The CDR3 contains 9 residues. Germline V CDR1 and CDR2: DFQATT, SNEGSKA (reference sequence). The DNA for the CDR3 is TGCAGTGCCCTCCCCGAGCAGTACTTC. Translation: CSALPEQYF.

The chain has TRBV6-5 and TRBJ1-1; no reliable D call. There are 15 residues in the CDR3. Germline-derived CDR1 and CDR2 are MNHEY and SVGAGI. With 0 bases removed from V and 5 bases from J, the gap between germline ends came to 13 bases. The DNA for the CDR3 is TGTGCCAGCAGTTACTCGAGAGGGAGTAGGACTGAAGCTTTCTTT. Translating gives CASSYSRGSRTEAFF.

The J gene is TRBJ2-4, the V gene TRBV7-9, with a weak D call TRBD2 (5 bases). Trimming shortened V by 0 bases and J by 3 bases, and 9 bases separated the two germline ends. Germline V gene sequence: CDR1 SEHNR, CDR2 FQNEAQ (reference sequence). The CDR3 length is 15 residues. The DNA of the CDR3 is TGTGCCAGCAGCTTAGCCTTTGAGGGCAAAAACATTCAGTACTTC. Translating gives CASSLAFEGKNIQYF.

The chain couples TRBV25-1 to TRBJ1-2, with D uncertain. Between the trimmed V and J ends, which lost 5 bases and 0 bases, there was a span of 7 bases. Germline V gene data show CDR1 as MGHDK and CDR2 as SYGVNS. This CDR3 is 13 amino acids long. DNA of the CDR3: TGTGCCAGCAGTCATCCGACTAACTATGGCTACACCTTC. Translated, it gives CASSHPTNYGYTF.

The chain carries TRBV6-1 and TRBJ2-7; the match to TRBD1 covers 8 bases. Germline CDR1 reads MNHNS; CDR2 reads SASEGT. The CDR3 runs to 15 residues. The J segment lost 2 bases and the V segment lost 6 bases, leaving 9 bases of the junction unmatched. The CDR3 DNA sequence: TGTGCCAGCAGCCTCGGACAGGGACGAACCTACGAGCAGTACTTC. Its protein product is CASSLGQGRTYEQYF.

With regard to this clone: One junction end disagrees with the germline gene, perhaps due to a read error. The chain is built from TRBV7-2 and TRBJ1-2; 7 nucleotides agree with TRBD1. Germline V lookup: CDR1 SGHTA, CDR2 FQGNSA. The CDR3 extends over 14 amino acids. The CDR3 DNA follows: TGTGCCAGCAACCCAAACCGGGACAGTAGAGATATAGCCTTC. Amino acids: CASNPNRDSRDIAF.

This chain links TRBV5-1 with TRBJ2-1; no reliable D call. The CDR3 covers 11 residues. CDR1 SGHRS and CDR2 YFSETQ come from the germline V gene. Between the trimmed V and J ends, which lost 5 bases and 7 bases, there was a span of 7 bases. The CDR3 sequence is CASRSGNEQFF. CDR3 DNA sequence: TGCGCCAGCAGAAGTGGGAATGAGCAGTTCTTC.

This clone was counted once. This chain uses TRBV29-1 with TRBJ1-1; no reliable D call. Germline V gene lookup returns CDR1 SQVTM and CDR2 ANQGSEA. The CDR3 has 14 residues. V dropped 6 bases and J dropped 3 bases, with 17 bases sitting between them. The CDR3 protein is CSVAKRLKDTEAFF. Written as DNA, the CDR3 is TGCAGCGTAGCCAAGCGATTAAAGGACACTGAAGCTTTCTTT.

This clone was seen only a few times. V and J are TRBV2 and TRBJ2-2, with 8 nucleotides matching TRBD1. Trimming took 6 bases from V and 1 from J; bases not matched to a gene: 13. In germline, CDR1 is SNHLY, CDR2 FYNNEI. This CDR3 is 18 amino acids long. The chain's CDR3 is CASSWTGNRNGNTGELFF. The DNA of the CDR3 is TGTGCCAGCAGCTGGACAGGGAACAGGAACGGGAACACCGGGGAGCTGTTTTTT.

The rearrangement joins TRBV2 to TRBJ2-6, with unresolved D. CDR1 and CDR2 from the germline V gene are SNHLY and FYNNEI. The CDR3 is 15 amino acids. V was trimmed by 6 bases and J by 0 bases, leaving 9 bases between them. CDR3 region: CASSVDNSGANVLTF. The CDR3 coding sequence is TGTGCCAGCAGCGTAGACAACTCTGGGGCCAACGTCCTGACTTTC.

The CDR3 loop is CASRAGQTNTGELFF. The CDR3 region has the DNA TGCGCCAGCAGAGCGGGACAGACTAACACCGGGGAGCTGTTTTTT. This chain links TRBV4-3 with TRBJ2-2, with D possibly being TRBD1 or TRBD2 (7 bases each). Germline CDR1 is LGHNA and CDR2 is YSLEER. This CDR3 is 15 amino acids long. With 6 bases removed from V and 2 bases from J, the gap between germline ends came to 13 bases.

The chain joins TRBV6-6 to TRBJ1-1; 9 bases map to TRBD1. V trimming: 5 bases; J trimming: 3 bases; junction bases outside the gene matches: 4. The germline V gene has CDR1 MNHNY and CDR2 SVGAGI (reference sequence). This CDR3 has 14 amino acids. The CDR3 coding sequence is TGTGCCAGCAGTAACAGGGGGCGGGACACTGAAGCTTTCTTT. Translating gives CASSNRGRDTEAFF.

V usage is TRBV28 and J usage is TRBJ1-2; D gene unclear. This CDR3 comprises 11 residues. The V end was cut by 2 bases, the J end by 3 bases, with 1 base between. Germline CDR1 reads MDHEN; CDR2 reads SYDVKM. CDR3 nucleotides: TGTGCCAGCAGTTTAGACTATGGCTACACCTTC. It specifies CASSLDYGYTF.

This chain uses TRBV10-3 with TRBJ1-4; TRBD1 agrees at 8 bases. The germline CDR1 and CDR2 sequences are ENHRY and SYGVKD. The CDR3 totals 15 residues. J lost 6 bases, V lost 4 bases, and 7 bases had no gene match. The CDR3: CAISVRTGKHEKLFF. CDR3 sequence (DNA): TGTGCCATCAGTGTTCGGACAGGGAAGCATGAAAAACTGTTTTTT.

The chain joins TRBV7-2 to TRBJ2-7, with D unclear. The germline V gene encodes CDR1 SGHTA and CDR2 FQGNSA. Trimming cost V 7 bases and J 3 bases, with 13 bases left between them. CDR3 length equals 13 residues. CDR3 sequence: CASKTSYNYEQYF. The CDR3 coding sequence is TGTGCCAGCAAAACCTCTTACAACTACGAGCAGTACTTC.

The rearrangement links TRBV30 to TRBJ2-1, with 14 bases lining up with TRBD2. V lost 4 bases to trimming and J lost 7 bases; unmatched junction nucleotides: 12. The CDR3 is made up of 17 amino acids. The V gene's germline CDR1 is GTSNPN and CDR2 SVGIG (reference sequence). The CDR3 sequence: CAWKVGGTSGGRNEQFF. The CDR3 DNA is TGTGCCTGGAAAGTAGGGGGGACTAGCGGGGGTCGGAATGAGCAGTTCTTC.

The chain uses TRBV6-6 and TRBJ1-2, with 9 bases aligning to TRBD1. V lost 5 bases to trimming and J lost 4 bases; unmatched junction nucleotides: 8. CDR1 is MNHNY, CDR2 SVGAGI, per germline (reference sequence). The CDR3 extends over 15 amino acids. The CDR3 DNA is TGTGCCAGCAGTGGACGGACAGGGGTGACCTATGGCTACACCTTC. Its translation is CASSGRTGVTYGYTF.

The chain employs TRBV9 and TRBJ1-2; 8 bases match TRBD1. Germline V gene sequence: CDR1 SGDLS, CDR2 YYNGEE. The CDR3 runs 15 residues. V dropped 0 bases and J dropped 8; count of bases not matched to a gene: 9. Written as DNA, the CDR3 is TGTGCCAGCAGCGTAGAAGGGACAGGCTTTGGAGGCTACACCTTC. It translates to CASSVEGTGFGGYTF.

The chain recombines TRBV30 with TRBJ1-5; D gene uncertain. Trimming pared 5 bases from V and 6 bases from J, leaving 20 bases between. Germline V lookup: CDR1 GTSNPN, CDR2 SVGIG (reference sequence). The CDR3 totals 15 residues. DNA of the CDR3: TGTGCCTGGGATCGGCACGGGGTTCGGGGTCAGCCCCAGCATTTT. Translation gives CAWDRHGVRGQPQHF. The entire variable domain, with the rest obtained from reference TRBV30 and TRBJ1-5, is as follows: SQTIHQWPATLVQPVGSPLSLECTVEGTSNPNLYWYRQAAGRGLQLLFYSVGIGQISSEVPQNLSASRPQDRQFILSSKKLLLSDSGFYLCAWDRHGVRGQPQHFGDGTRLSIL.

The rearrangement joins TRBV5-1 to TRBJ2-1, with D perhaps given as TRBD1 or TRBD2 (5 bases each). The CDR3 is 16 residues long. CDR1 and CDR2 (germline): SGHRS, YFSETQ. V was trimmed by 3 bases and J by 6 bases, leaving 19 bases between them. CDR3 protein: CASSWERVGLSNEQFF. The CDR3 DNA follows: TGCGCCAGCAGCTGGGAGAGGGTGGGGCTATCCAATGAGCAGTTCTTC.

This chain joins TRBV5-4 and TRBJ2-7; 7 bases map to TRBD1. The CDR3 spans 14 residues. The trim removed 4 bases at V and 3 bases at J, leaving 7 bases unmatched. Germline assignment: CDR1 SGHNT and CDR2 YYREEE (reference sequence). The CDR3 here is CASSRIQGNYEQYF. Here the CDR3 DNA reads TGTGCCAGCAGCCGCATACAGGGGAACTACGAGCAGTACTTC.

The CDR3 nucleotides read TGTGCCAGCAGTCCGACAGGGCCTAACTATGGCTACACCTTC. Its translation: CASSPTGPNYGYTF. V is TRBV7-6 and J is TRBJ1-2; 7 bases map to TRBD1. Germline CDR1 reads SGHVS; CDR2 reads FNYEAQ. CDR3 length: 14 amino acids. Trimming cost V 6 bases and J 0 bases; bases outside gene matches: 4.

V usage is TRBV18 and J usage is TRBJ1-3, with D perhaps TRBD1 (6 bases). Germline assignment: CDR1 KGHSH and CDR2 LQKENI. CDR3 length: 16 residues. V dropped 3 bases and J dropped 2 bases, with 14 bases sitting between them. DNA for the CDR3: TGTGCCAGCTCACCTGATACAGGGTTCCCTGGAAACACCATATATTTT. Translating it yields CASSPDTGFPGNTIYF.

This chain links TRBV4-3 with TRBJ1-2; 9 bases are a match to TRBD1. Losses at the gene ends were 4 bases for V and 7 bases for J; bases not matched to a gene: 7. The CDR3 is 14 residues long. Germline assignment: CDR1 LGHNA and CDR2 YSLEER. Here the CDR3 DNA reads TGCGCCAGCAGCCTGTCGGGACAGGGAAGTGGCTACACCTTC. Protein: CASSLSGQGSGYTF.

J is TRBJ2-5 and V is TRBV20-1; D uncertain. From germline, CDR1 is DFQATT and CDR2 SNEGSKA (reference sequence). The CDR3 is 11 amino acids. Trimming removed 6 bases from V and 1 base from J, with 6 bases in between. The CDR3 reads CSARSQETQYF. The CDR3 DNA reads as TGCAGTGCCCGTAGCCAAGAGACCCAGTACTTC.

This chain joins TRBV7-8 and TRBJ1-6; 7 bases line up with TRBD1. The CDR3 has 18 residues. Germline assignment: CDR1 SGHVS and CDR2 FQNEAQ. After removal of 4 bases from V and 0 bases from J, the junction contained 9 bases not matched to a gene. CDR3 loop: CASSSLTGTLSYNSPLHF. As DNA, the CDR3 is TGTGCCAGCAGCTCCTTGACAGGGACTCTCTCCTATAATTCACCCCTCCACTTT.

V usage is TRBV6-1 and J usage is TRBJ2-7; 8 bases align to TRBD1. After removal of 2 bases from V and 4 bases from J, the junction contained 7 bases not matched to a gene. The V gene's germline CDR1 is MNHNS and CDR2 SASEGT. The CDR3 length is 15 residues. In nucleotides, the CDR3 is TGTGCCAGCAGTGAAAGTGGCAGGGGGCGGTACGAGCAGTACTTC. This codes for CASSESGRGRYEQYF.